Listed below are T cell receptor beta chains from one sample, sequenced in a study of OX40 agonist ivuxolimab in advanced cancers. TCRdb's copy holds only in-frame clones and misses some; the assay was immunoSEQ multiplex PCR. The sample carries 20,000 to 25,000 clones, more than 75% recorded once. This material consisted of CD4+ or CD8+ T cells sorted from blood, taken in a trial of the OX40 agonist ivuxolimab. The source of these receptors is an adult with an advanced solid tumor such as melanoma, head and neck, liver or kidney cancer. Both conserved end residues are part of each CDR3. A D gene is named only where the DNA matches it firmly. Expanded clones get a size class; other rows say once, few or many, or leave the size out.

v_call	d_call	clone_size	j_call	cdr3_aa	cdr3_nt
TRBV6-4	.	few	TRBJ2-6	CASSDTASSGANVLTF	TGTGCCAGCAGTGACACGGCTTCCTCTGGGGCCAACGTCCTGACTTTC
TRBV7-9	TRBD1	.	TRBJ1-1	CASSPAVLGQGYTEAFF	TGTGCCAGCAGCCCCGCTGTGCTGGGACAGGGATACACTGAAGCTTTCTTT
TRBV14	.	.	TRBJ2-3	CASSQEGRTQDTQYF	TGTGCCAGCAGCCAAGAGGGCAGGACTCAAGATACGCAGTATTTT
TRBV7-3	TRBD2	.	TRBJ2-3	CASSPAIVQRGAYSTDTQYF	TGTGCCAGCAGCCCAGCCATTGTCCAGCGGGGGGCTTATAGCACAGATACGCAGTATTTT
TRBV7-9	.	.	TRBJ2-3	CASSSLGTRLTDTQYF	TGTGCCAGCAGCTCTCTCGGGACACGTCTCACAGATACGCAGTATTTT
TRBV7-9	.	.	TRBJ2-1	CASSSSFDSYNEQFF	TGTGCCAGCAGCTCCTCGTTCGATAGCTACAATGAGCAGTTCTTC
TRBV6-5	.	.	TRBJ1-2	CASSSVGGYGYTF	TGTGCCAGCAGTTCCGTAGGGGGGTATGGCTACACCTTC
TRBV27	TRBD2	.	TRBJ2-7	CASSTRGEGYEQYF	TGTGCCAGCAGCACCCGGGGGGAAGGATACGAGCAGTACTTC
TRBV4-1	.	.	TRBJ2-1	CASSQDRIGTLLF	TGCGCCAGCAGCCAAGATCGAATCGGGACCCTTCTCTTC
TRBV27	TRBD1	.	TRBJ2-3	CASSFGTGVSDTQYF	TGTGCCAGCAGTTTCGGGACAGGGGTTTCAGATACGCAGTATTTT
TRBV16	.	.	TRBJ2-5	CASSQLGEETQYF	TGTGCCAGCAGCCAACTAGGGGAAGAGACCCAGTACTTC
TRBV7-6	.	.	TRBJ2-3	CASSLSGTWSTDTQYF	TGTGCCAGCAGCCTTAGTGGGACATGGAGCACAGATACGCAGTATTTT
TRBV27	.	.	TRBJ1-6	CASRFGQPSPLHF	TGTGCCAGCCGGTTTGGACAACCTTCACCCCTCCACTTT
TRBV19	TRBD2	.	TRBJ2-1	CASSLGLLHNEQFF	TGTGCCAGTAGTCTGGGACTATTACACAATGAGCAGTTCTTC
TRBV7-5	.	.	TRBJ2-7	CARSLESRRAYEQYF	TGTGCCAGAAGCTTAGAGTCACGCCGGGCCTACGAGCAGTACTTC
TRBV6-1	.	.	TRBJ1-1	CASRDEGFATEAFF	TGTGCCAGCAGGGACGAAGGGTTCGCCACTGAAGCTTTCTTT
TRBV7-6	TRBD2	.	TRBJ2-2	CASRGLAVNTGELFF	TGTGCCAGCAGAGGACTAGCGGTTAACACCGGGGAGCTGTTTTTT
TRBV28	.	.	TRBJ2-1	CASISSLYNEQFF	TGTGCCAGCATCTCCAGTCTCTACAATGAGCAGTTCTTC
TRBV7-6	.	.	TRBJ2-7	CASSLESPRAGSYEQYF	TGTGCCAGCAGCTTAGAGTCCCCGAGGGCCGGCTCCTACGAGCAGTACTTC
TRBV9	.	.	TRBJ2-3	CASSVVGIAADTQYF	TGTGCCAGCAGCGTAGTAGGAATAGCCGCGGATACGCAGTATTTT
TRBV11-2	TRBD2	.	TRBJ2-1	CASSPTSGLPYNEQFF	TGTGCCAGCAGCCCGACTAGCGGGTTACCCTACAATGAGCAGTTCTTC
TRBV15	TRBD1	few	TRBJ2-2	CATSLRTGGYTGELFF	TGTGCCACCAGCCTTAGGACAGGGGGCTACACCGGGGAGCTGTTTTTT
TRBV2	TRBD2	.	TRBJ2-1	CASSEALGGSYYNEQFF	TGTGCCAGCAGTGAAGCGCTGGGCGGGAGTTACTACAATGAGCAGTTCTTC
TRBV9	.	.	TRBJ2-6	CASSVARAGANVLTF	TGTGCCAGCAGCGTAGCTAGGGCCGGGGCCAACGTCCTGACTTTC
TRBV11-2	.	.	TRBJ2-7	CASSLTNKAYEQYF	TGTGCCAGCAGCTTAACTAACAAAGCCTACGAGCAGTACTTC
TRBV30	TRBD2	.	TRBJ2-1	CAWSEPGLAGEQFF	TGTGCCTGGAGTGAGCCGGGACTAGCGGGAGAGCAGTTCTTC
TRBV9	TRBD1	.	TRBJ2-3	CASRAGTAGTDTQYF	TGTGCCAGCAGAGCCGGGACAGCTGGCACAGATACGCAGTATTTT
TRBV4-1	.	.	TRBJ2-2	CASSIQTNTGELFF	TGCGCCAGCAGCATACAGACAAACACCGGGGAGCTGTTTTTT
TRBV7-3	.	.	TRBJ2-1	CASSQLPGGTFGNEQFF	TGCGCCAGCAGCCAACTACCTGGGGGGACATTTGGTAATGAGCAGTTCTTC
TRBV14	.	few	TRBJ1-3	CASSQGMGYGNTIYF	TGTGCCAGCAGCCAAGGAATGGGGTATGGAAACACCATATATTTT
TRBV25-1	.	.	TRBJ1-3	CAGSGGAGNTIYF	TGTGCGGGGTCGGGGGGTGCTGGAAACACCATATATTTT
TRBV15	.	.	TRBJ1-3	CATGHQVDDLGNTIYF	TGTGCCACGGGACACCAGGTGGACGATCTCGGAAACACCATATATTTT
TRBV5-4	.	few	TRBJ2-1	CASSWGPPPNEQFF	TGTGCCAGCAGCTGGGGACCTCCACCCAATGAGCAGTTCTTC
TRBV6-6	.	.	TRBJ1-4	CASSSGHSANEKLFF	TGTGCCAGCAGTTCGGGACATTCGGCTAATGAAAAACTGTTTTTT
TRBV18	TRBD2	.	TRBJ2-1	CASSSTGTSANNEQFF	TGTGCCAGCTCATCCACCGGGACTAGCGCTAACAATGAGCAGTTCTTC
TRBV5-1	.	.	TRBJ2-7	CASSLEAGVIYEQYF	TGCGCCAGCAGCTTGGAGGCAGGGGTAATCTACGAGCAGTACTTC
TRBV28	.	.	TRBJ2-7	CASSSSGIYEQYF	TGTGCCAGCAGCTCGTCGGGAATCTACGAGCAGTACTTC
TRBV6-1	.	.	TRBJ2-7	CASRAGPSYEQYF	TGTGCCAGCAGGGCGGGGCCTTCCTACGAGCAGTACTTC
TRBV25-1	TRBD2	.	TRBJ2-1	CASRAGLAPYNEQFF	TGTGCCAGCAGGGCCGGACTAGCGCCCTACAATGAGCAGTTCTTC
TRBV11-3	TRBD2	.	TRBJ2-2	CASSLGGLSFTGELFF	TGTGCCAGCAGCTTAGGGGGACTATCCTTCACCGGGGAGCTGTTTTTT
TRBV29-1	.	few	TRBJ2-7	CSVEDRRGLTYEQYF	TGCAGCGTTGAAGATCGGCGCGGATTAACCTACGAGCAGTACTTC
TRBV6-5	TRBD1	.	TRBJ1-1	CASWTGLNTEAFF	TGTGCCAGTTGGACAGGGTTGAACACTGAAGCTTTCTTT
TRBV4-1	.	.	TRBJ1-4	CASSLDRYRTNEKLFF	TGCGCCAGCAGCCTGGACCGATACCGGACTAATGAAAAACTGTTTTTT
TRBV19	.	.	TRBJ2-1	CASSPPRGNGYNEQFF	TGTGCCAGTAGTCCCCCTCGGGGAAACGGCTACAATGAGCAGTTCTTC
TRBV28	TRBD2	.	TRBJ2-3	CASSLSLAGGGTAYDTQYF	TGTGCCAGCAGTTTATCGCTAGCGGGGGGAGGAACCGCCTATGATACGCAGTATTTT
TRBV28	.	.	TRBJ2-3	CASSFLSGTDTQYF	TGTGCCAGCAGCTTCCTGAGTGGCACAGATACGCAGTATTTT